This T cell receptor beta chain was recorded in a study of T-cell reconstitution after alpha-beta-depleted transplantation in children. This CDR3 has 17 residues. The germline V gene encodes CDR1 SGHTA and CDR2 FQGNSA. J lost 2 bases, V lost 5 bases, and 6 bases had no gene match. Using unique molecular identifiers, the investigators prepared the TCRbeta library. TCRdb passed the PCR reads through MiXCR, listing each CDR3 protein once. This sample yields some 340,000 distinct CDR3 sequences, of which about 9.3% are seen a single time; 2% to 3% belongs to the top ten. The sequencing used PBMCs from the stem cell graft donor, collected from the stem cell graft. The TCR was taken from a human donor who donated a stem cell graft to a child with acute lymphoblastic leukemia. The chain joins TRBV7-2 to TRBJ2-3, with TRBD2 identical over 14 bases. CDR3 protein: CASSLRLAGGYTDTQYF. CDR3 in DNA: TGTGCCAGCAGCCTCCGACTAGCGGGAGGGTACACAGATACGCAGTATTTT.